Sequencing of this T cell receptor (beta chain) was carried out in a study of T cells after yellow fever vaccination. In its sample, this clonotype was seen a few times. No antigen is known for it. The V end lost 2 bases, the J end lost 3 bases, and 14 bases lay between the germline ends. The V gene's germline CDR1 is SGDLS and CDR2 YYNGEE. The CDR3 runs to 15 residues. General study points: Only a small proportion of the clonotypes turned up in both the CD4 and the CD8 compartments, likely arising from convergent recombination.

TCRdb re-called the 5' RACE reads through MiXCR, storing one row per CDR3 protein. The data contain about 500,000 distinct CDR3 sequences, about a sixth of them singletons. This sequence originates from a young man who received the YFV17D yellow fever vaccine. This chain uses TRBV9 with TRBJ1-1, with a possible D match to TRBD1 (5 bases). The specimen comprised PBMCs, sampled about 5 days after the first yellow fever vaccination. In nucleotides, the CDR3 is TGTGCCAGCAGCGTCCTCCCAGGGCGATACACTGAAGCTTTCTTT. It codes for CASSVLPGRYTEAFF.